These 25 T cell receptor beta chains were all obtained from the same sample, sequenced in a study of identifying expanded T cells in peripheral blood. The data were produced by immunoSEQ multiplex PCR, yet TCRdb's version contains in-frame clones alone and is incomplete. This sample carries fewer than 55,000 clones, roughly 80% of them seen once, and the ten largest clones take about 14%. Sequenced sample: blood. Source of these receptors: a person aged 18 to 75 in good health.

This clone showed up just a few times. The chain has TRBV5-1 and TRBJ2-1, with 7 bases aligning to TRBD1. CDR3 size: 16 residues. The V and J ends lost 4 bases and 3 bases, in that order; junction bases with no gene match: 10. Looked up from germline, CDR1 is SGHRS and CDR2 is YFSETQ. CDR3 sequence reads: CASSRETGAIYNEQFF. CDR3 in DNA: TGCGCCAGCAGCCGAGAAACAGGGGCAATCTACAATGAGCAGTTCTTC. The variable domain in full, with the rest retrieved from reference TRBV5-1 and TRBJ2-1, is KAGVTQTPRYLIKTRGQQVTLSCSPISGHRSVSWYQQTPGQGLQFLFEYFSETQRNKGNFPGRFSGRQFSNSRSEMNVSTLELGDSALYLCASSRETGAIYNEQFFGPGTRLTVL.

V and J are TRBV19 and TRBJ1-5, with a tentative D call TRBD1 (6 bases). The V end was cut by 6 bases, the J end by 8 bases, with 17 bases between. Germline-derived CDR1 and CDR2 are LNHDA and SQIVND (reference sequence). There are 14 residues in the CDR3. In nucleotides, the CDR3 is TGTGCCAGTAGCCGGGCCCAGGGGTTTGAGCCCCAGCATTTT. This codes for CASSRAQGFEPQHF.

The chain combines TRBV5-3 with TRBJ2-7; D is undetermined. TRBV5-3 is designated an ORF whose function remains uncertain. The CDR3 runs to 13 residues. V dropped 2 bases and J dropped 3 bases, with 9 bases sitting between them. CDR3 region: CARSFSPFYEQYV. DNA for the CDR3: TGTGCCAGAAGCTTCAGTCCGTTCTACGAGCAGTACGTC.

A single count supports this clone. This chain connects TRBV7-6 to TRBJ2-3; D gene unclear. CDR3 length: 11 residues. V shed 1 base and J shed 8 bases, with 4 bases lying between them. Per germline, CDR1 SGHVS and CDR2 FNYEAQ. CDR3 DNA sequence: TGTGCCAGCAGCTTAGAGGTTACGCAGTATTTT. Encoded protein: CASSLEVTQYF.

Written as DNA, the CDR3 is TGTGCCAGTAGGGAATTGGGACAGGGGTCGACTGAAGCTTTCTTT. Encoded protein: CASRELGQGSTEAFF. The V and J genes are TRBV19 and TRBJ1-1; 10 bases match TRBD1. J was trimmed by 5 bases and V by 6 bases; bases with no gene match: 9. This CDR3 comprises 15 residues. The germline V gene has CDR1 LNHDA and CDR2 SQIVND (reference sequence).

The chain has TRBV4-2 and TRBJ2-7; 10 bases agree with TRBD2. The length of the CDR3 is 15 residues. The V gene's germline CDR1 is LGHNA and CDR2 YNFKEQ. Germline trimming cut 4 bases from V and 0 bases from J; bases unmatched to any gene: 3. The CDR3 protein is CASSLPSGSSYEQYF. The DNA of the CDR3 is TGTGCCAGCAGCCTCCCTAGCGGGAGCTCCTACGAGCAGTACTTC.

V and J are TRBV6-5 and TRBJ1-1; D is perhaps TRBD1 (5 bases). Germline V gene sequence: CDR1 MNHEY, CDR2 SVGAGI. V gave up 1 base and J gave up 7 bases, with 16 bases separating them. The CDR3 has 15 residues. The CDR3 loop reads CASSYYVSRGFEAFF. The CDR3 nucleotides are TGTGCCAGCAGTTACTATGTCTCGAGGGGCTTTGAAGCTTTCTTT.

The chain has TRBV14 and TRBJ2-5, with D uncertain. Trimming took off 0 bases at V and 6 bases at J, with 11 bases between the two ends. This CDR3 region has 14 residues. Germline CDR1 SGHDN, CDR2 FVKESK. CDR3 in amino acids: CASSQDKQRKTQYF. In nucleotides, the CDR3 is TGTGCCAGCAGCCAAGATAAGCAGAGGAAGACCCAGTACTTC.

This chain links TRBV7-2 with TRBJ2-2; 14 nucleotides line up with TRBD2. Germline values: CDR1 SGHTA, CDR2 FQGNSA. Trimming took 5 bases from V and 7 from J; bases not matched to a gene: 6. This CDR3 contains 16 residues. CDR3 sequence reads: CASSPRLAGGRGELFF. In nucleotides, the CDR3 is TGTGCCAGCAGCCCTAGACTAGCGGGGGGGCGCGGGGAGCTGTTTTTT.

This clone has more than one count but fewer than ten. The chain uses TRBV19 and TRBJ2-4; 7 nucleotides agree with TRBD1. V dropped 3 bases and J dropped 6; count of bases not matched to a gene: 5. The V gene's germline CDR1 is LNHDA and CDR2 SQIVND (reference sequence). This CDR3 region has 14 residues. CDR3 coding DNA: TGTGCCAGTAGTATTGGAAGACAGGGAAACATTCAGTACTTC. Its protein is CASSIGRQGNIQYF.

The chain links TRBV4-1 to TRBJ1-3; 7 positions agree with TRBD1. V dropped 1 base and J dropped 0; count of bases not matched to a gene: 9. This CDR3 region has 18 residues. The V gene's germline CDR1 is MGHRA and CDR2 YSYEKL. CDR3 sequence: CASSQGQGSGGSGNTIYF. Here the CDR3 DNA reads TGCGCCAGCAGCCAAGGACAGGGTAGTGGGGGCTCTGGAAACACCATATATTTT.

This chain links TRBV6-6 with TRBJ1-1; 8 positions agree with TRBD1. Germline loops: CDR1 MNHNY, CDR2 SVGAGI (reference sequence). This CDR3 comprises 13 residues. The V gene end was trimmed by 6 bases and the J gene end by 8 bases; junction bases not matched to a gene: 8. The chain's CDR3 is CASSLSAGGEAFF. The DNA for the CDR3 is TGTGCCAGCAGCCTCTCGGCAGGGGGCGAAGCTTTCTTT.

V and J are TRBV6-6 and TRBJ1-2, with no clear D. Germline assignment: CDR1 MNHNY and CDR2 SVGAGI (reference sequence). Trimming cost V 6 bases and J 2 bases, with 10 bases left between them. The CDR3 loop spans 13 amino acids. The CDR3 sequence is CASSLLRNYGYTF. The CDR3 DNA follows: TGTGCCAGCAGCCTACTTAGGAACTATGGCTACACCTTC.

The V call is TRBV6-6, the J call TRBJ1-5; D is unresolved. The length of the CDR3 is 12 residues. The germline V and J ends were trimmed by 5 bases and 6 bases, with 8 bases remaining between them. From germline, CDR1 is MNHNY and CDR2 SVGAGI (reference sequence). Here the CDR3 reads CASSLGGQPQHF. The CDR3 bases are TGTGCCAGCAGTCTCGGAGGTCAGCCCCAGCATTTT.

This chain connects TRBV4-3 to TRBJ1-4; 8 nucleotides match TRBD1. V lost 0 bases to trimming and J lost 8 bases; unmatched junction nucleotides: 8. Germline V lookup: CDR1 LGHNA, CDR2 YSLEER. CDR3 size: 16 residues. CDR3 DNA: TGCGCCAGCAGCCAAGAAAGGACAGGGCGATGGGAAAAACTGTTTTTT. This sequence encodes CASSQERTGRWEKLFF.

The CDR3 spells CASSKSAGTDTQYF. CDR3 in DNA: TGTGCCAGCAGCAAATCTGCGGGCACAGATACGCAGTATTTT. The rearrangement joins TRBV7-9 to TRBJ2-3; no firm D call. The CDR3 has 14 residues. V was clipped by 5 bases and J by 1 base, with 10 bases between them. Germline V gene data show CDR1 as SEHNR and CDR2 as FQNEAQ (reference sequence).

The chain combines TRBV7-9 with TRBJ2-1; 10 nucleotides align to TRBD2. The CDR3 consists of 16 residues. CDR1 SEHNR and CDR2 FQNEAQ come from the germline V gene (reference sequence). The V gene end was trimmed by 2 bases and the J gene end by 2 bases; junction bases not matched to a gene: 3. The CDR3 sequence is CASSLTSGATYNEQFF. The CDR3, as DNA: TGTGCCAGCAGCTTAACTAGCGGGGCCACCTACAATGAGCAGTTCTTC.

V usage is TRBV6-5 and J usage is TRBJ1-1; the D is unclear. Germline V gene sequence: CDR1 MNHEY, CDR2 SVGAGI. The V and J ends lost 8 bases and 2 bases respectively, with 12 bases between them. The CDR3 length is 13 residues. The CDR3 here is CASQERDNTEAFF. In nucleotides, the CDR3 is TGTGCCAGCCAGGAGAGGGATAACACTGAAGCTTTCTTT.

Only a few counts were recorded for this clone. This chain uses TRBV2 with TRBJ1-6, with D maybe TRBD1 (6 bases). V was clipped by 4 bases and J by 5 bases, with 12 bases between them. Germline V gives CDR1 SNHLY, CDR2 FYNNEI. The CDR3 loop spans 15 amino acids. CDR3 DNA sequence: TGTGCCAGCAGTGCTTTACAGGGCGATAATTCACCCCTCCACTTT. Translation gives CASSALQGDNSPLHF.

The chain employs TRBV7-9 and TRBJ1-4; D is unresolved. With 4 bases removed from V and 3 bases from J, the gap between germline ends came to 15 bases. Looked up from germline, CDR1 is SEHNR and CDR2 is FQNEAQ (reference sequence). This CDR3 has 16 amino acids. The CDR3 nucleotides are TGTGCCAGCAGCTCGGGAGGCATTCGCGCTAATGAAAAACTGTTTTTT. Translating it yields CASSSGGIRANEKLFF.

The V and J genes are TRBV19 and TRBJ1-5; perhaps TRBD1 as D (5 bases). V was cut by 1 base and J by 1 base, with 17 bases left in between. The CDR3 length is 18 residues. The germline CDR1 and CDR2 sequences are LNHDA and SQIVND (reference sequence). DNA for the CDR3: TGTGCCAGTAGTATAGGGGAGGGGTCAGTTTTAAGCAATCAGCCCCAGCATTTT. Translation gives CASSIGEGSVLSNQPQHF.

The J gene is TRBJ2-7, the V gene TRBV2; 7 bases are shared with TRBD1. Germline V gives CDR1 SNHLY, CDR2 FYNNEI. The CDR3 extends over 15 amino acids. V dropped 4 bases and J dropped 4; count of bases not matched to a gene: 10. CDR3 DNA sequence: TGTGCCAGCAGTGTTGGTGTAGAGGGGGCTTACGAGCAGTACGTC. This gives the protein CASSVGVEGAYEQYV.

This clone was observed a handful of times. The rearrangement links TRBV30 to TRBJ2-1; D call uncertain. The CDR3 has 12 residues. The V gene lost 1 base and the J gene lost 9 bases, with 10 bases spanning the gap. Germline V gene sequence: CDR1 GTSNPN, CDR2 SVGIG (reference sequence). The CDR3 coding sequence is TGTGCCTGGAGTGCCGCGAGGAGTGAGCAGTTCTTC. Its translation: CAWSAARSEQFF.

The chain is built from TRBV2 and TRBJ2-7, with 8 bases lining up with TRBD2. V dropped 6 bases and J dropped 6; count of bases not matched to a gene: 7. Germline loops: CDR1 SNHLY, CDR2 FYNNEI. The CDR3 contains 13 residues. The CDR3 DNA sequence: TGTGCCAGCAGGGGCGGACTAGCTGCCGAGCAGTACTTC. Encoded protein: CASRGGLAAEQYF.

This clone occurred once. The rearrangement uses TRBV9 and TRBJ2-3; 12 positions agree with TRBD2. Germline V gene data show CDR1 as SGDLS and CDR2 as YYNGEE. J was trimmed by 2 bases and V by 0 bases; bases with no gene match: 10. This CDR3 contains 19 residues. CDR3 DNA sequence: TGTGCCAGCAGCGTAGTTGGGACTAGCGGGTTCCAAGACACAGATACGCAGTATTTT. Encoded protein: CASSVVGTSGFQDTDTQYF.